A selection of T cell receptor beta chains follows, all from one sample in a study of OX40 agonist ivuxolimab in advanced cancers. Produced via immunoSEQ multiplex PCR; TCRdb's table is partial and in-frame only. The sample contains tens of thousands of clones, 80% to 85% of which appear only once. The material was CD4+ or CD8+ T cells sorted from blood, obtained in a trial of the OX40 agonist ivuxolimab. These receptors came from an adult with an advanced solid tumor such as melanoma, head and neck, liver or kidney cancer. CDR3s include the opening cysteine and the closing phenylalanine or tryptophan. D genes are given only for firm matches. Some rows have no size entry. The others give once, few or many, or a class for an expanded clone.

CDR3: CASSWSANEQFF; DNA: TGTGCCAGTAGTTGGAGTGCCAATGAGCAGTTCTTC; J: TRBJ2-1; D: .; size: once; V: TRBV19
CDR3: CASSPSPSYEQYF; DNA: TGTGCCAGCAGTCCCTCGCCCAGCTACGAGCAGTACTTC; J: TRBJ2-7; D: .; size: .; V: TRBV6-1
CDR3: CASSSSSYNEQFF; DNA: TGTGCCAGCAGTTCGAGCTCCTACAATGAGCAGTTCTTC; J: TRBJ2-1; D: .; size: .; V: TRBV27
CDR3: CASSLQGAAEAFF; DNA: TGTGCCAGCAGTCTCCAGGGGGCCGCTGAAGCTTTCTTT; J: TRBJ1-1; D: TRBD1; size: .; V: TRBV27
CDR3: CASTEQGAGSYEQYF; DNA: TGTGCCAGCACTGAACAGGGGGCGGGCTCCTACGAGCAGTACTTC; J: TRBJ2-7; D: TRBD1; size: once; V: TRBV6-1
CDR3: CAISEPGLADTDTQYF; DNA: TGTGCCATCAGTGAGCCCGGACTAGCGGATACAGATACGCAGTATTTT; J: TRBJ2-3; D: TRBD2; size: .; V: TRBV10-3
CDR3: CASSQAGGYNEQFF; DNA: TGCGCCAGCAGCCAAGCAGGGGGCTACAATGAGCAGTTCTTC; J: TRBJ2-1; D: TRBD1; size: .; V: TRBV5-1
CDR3: CASSLKVGRTDTQYF; DNA: TGTGCCAGCAGTTTGAAGGTCGGGAGGACAGATACGCAGTATTTT; J: TRBJ2-3; D: TRBD2; size: .; V: TRBV6-5
CDR3: CASSSDRDNQPQHF; DNA: TGTGCCAGCAGCTCAGACAGGGACAATCAGCCCCAGCATTTT; J: TRBJ1-5; D: TRBD1; size: few; V: TRBV7-9
CDR3: CASSQPGQGAVGELFF; DNA: TGTGCCAGCAGCCAACCCGGACAGGGGGCGGTCGGGGAGCTGTTTTTT; J: TRBJ2-2; D: TRBD1; size: .; V: TRBV9
CDR3: CASSQEVSAGAEAFF; DNA: TGCGCCAGCAGCCAAGAGGTTTCAGCTGGTGCTGAAGCTTTCTTT; J: TRBJ1-1; D: .; size: few; V: TRBV4-1
CDR3: CAISEGTTDTQYF; DNA: TGTGCCATCAGTGAGGGAACCACAGATACGCAGTATTTT; J: TRBJ2-3; D: .; size: .; V: TRBV10-3
CDR3: CASDKRRDSSDTQYF; DNA: TGTGCCAGCGATAAGAGACGGGACAGCTCAGATACGCAGTATTTT; J: TRBJ2-3; D: TRBD1; size: .; V: TRBV27
CDR3: CASSLGREPLVWQFF; DNA: TGTGCCAGCAGCTTAGGGCGGGAGCCCCTCGTATGGCAGTTCTTC; J: TRBJ2-1; D: TRBD2; size: .; V: TRBV7-8
CDR3: CASSSTQTTGSYGYTF; DNA: TGTGCCAGCAGCTCAACCCAAACGACGGGCTCCTATGGCTACACCTTC; J: TRBJ1-2; D: .; size: .; V: TRBV11-2
CDR3: CASSLASLGLADQETQYF; DNA: TGTGCCAGCAGCTTAGCTTCGCTCGGACTAGCGGACCAAGAGACCCAGTACTTC; J: TRBJ2-5; D: TRBD2; size: .; V: TRBV7-2
CDR3: CAISESTSDGETQYF; DNA: TGTGCCATCAGTGAGTCCACTAGCGATGGCGAGACCCAGTACTTC; J: TRBJ2-5; D: TRBD2; size: .; V: TRBV10-3
CDR3: CASSINSDSYEQYF; DNA: TGTGCCAGTAGTATCAACTCCGACTCCTACGAGCAGTACTTC; J: TRBJ2-7; D: .; size: .; V: TRBV19
CDR3: CASSPYSGSDGELFF; DNA: TGTGCCAGCAGCCCCTACTCGGGATCAGACGGGGAGCTGTTTTTT; J: TRBJ2-2; D: .; size: once; V: TRBV4-2
CDR3: CASSSIPYSNQPQHF; DNA: TGTGCCAGCAGTTCCATCCCTTATAGCAATCAGCCCCAGCATTTT; J: TRBJ1-5; D: .; size: .; V: TRBV27
CDR3: CASSPLAESTDTQYF; DNA: TGTGCCAGCTCACCACTAGCGGAAAGCACAGATACGCAGTATTTT; J: TRBJ2-3; D: .; size: .; V: TRBV18
CDR3: CASNSPSWDRRVGYTF; DNA: TGTGCCAGCAACTCCCCCTCGTGGGACCGGAGGGTTGGCTACACCTTC; J: TRBJ1-2; D: .; size: .; V: TRBV28
CDR3: CASSQEDSSYEQYF; DNA: TGCGCCAGCAGCCAAGAAGACAGCTCCTACGAGCAGTACTTC; J: TRBJ2-7; D: .; size: .; V: TRBV4-3
CDR3: CASSPLENTEAFF; DNA: TGTGCCAGCAGTCCCCTTGAGAACACTGAAGCTTTCTTT; J: TRBJ1-1; D: .; size: .; V: TRBV27
CDR3: CSVAKDGYTF; DNA: TGCAGCGTTGCCAAGGACGGCTACACCTTC; J: TRBJ1-2; D: .; size: .; V: TRBV29-1
CDR3: CASSLVEGNYEQYF; DNA: TGTGCCAGCAGCTTGGTCGAAGGGAACTACGAGCAGTACTTC; J: TRBJ2-7; D: .; size: .; V: TRBV7-9
CDR3: CASTFGPGSSYEQYF; DNA: TGTGCCAGCACCTTCGGACCAGGATCCTCCTACGAGCAGTACTTC; J: TRBJ2-7; D: .; size: .; V: TRBV28
CDR3: CATRGGPGELFF; DNA: TGTGCCACCAGGGGGGGCCCCGGGGAGCTGTTTTTT; J: TRBJ2-2; D: .; size: few; V: TRBV27
CDR3: CASSQGGEGTQYF; DNA: TGCGCCAGCAGCCAAGGGGGTGAGGGTACGCAGTATTTT; J: TRBJ2-3; D: .; size: .; V: TRBV4-3
CDR3: CASSSPQELSGYTF; DNA: TGTGCCAGCAGCTCGCCCCAGGAGCTATCTGGCTACACCTTC; J: TRBJ1-2; D: .; size: few; V: TRBV7-9
CDR3: CASSFDASNIQYF; DNA: TGTGCCAGCAGTTTCGACGCCTCCAACATTCAGTACTTC; J: TRBJ2-4; D: .; size: .; V: TRBV27
CDR3: CASSITGAGELFF; DNA: TGTGCCAGTAGTATTACGGGAGCGGGGGAGCTGTTTTTT; J: TRBJ2-2; D: .; size: .; V: TRBV19
CDR3: CASSQGGQGAALAKNIQYF; DNA: TGTGCCAGCAGCCAAGGGGGACAGGGGGCCGCTCTGGCCAAAAACATTCAGTACTTC; J: TRBJ2-4; D: TRBD1; size: once; V: TRBV7-9
CDR3: CASSLFWDSVRTEAFF; DNA: TGTGCCAGCAGCTTATTCTGGGACAGCGTTCGAACTGAAGCTTTCTTT; J: TRBJ1-1; D: TRBD1; size: .; V: TRBV11-2
CDR3: CASSWTSGNTDTQYF; DNA: TGTGCCAGCAGCTGGACTAGCGGTAACACAGATACGCAGTATTTT; J: TRBJ2-3; D: TRBD2; size: .; V: TRBV11-1
CDR3: CASSLTGDDSNQPQHF; DNA: TGTGCCAGCTCACTAACAGGGGACGATAGCAATCAGCCCCAGCATTTT; J: TRBJ1-5; D: TRBD1; size: .; V: TRBV18
CDR3: CASSLDATYEQYF; DNA: TGTGCTAGCAGCTTAGATGCAACCTACGAGCAGTACTTC; J: TRBJ2-7; D: .; size: .; V: TRBV7-7
CDR3: CAWRDSFNEQFF; DNA: TGTGCCTGGAGGGACAGCTTCAATGAGCAGTTCTTC; J: TRBJ2-1; D: .; size: .; V: TRBV30
CDR3: CASSLAVRYNEQFF; DNA: TGTGCCAGCAGCTTAGCGGTAAGGTACAATGAGCAGTTCTTC; J: TRBJ2-1; D: .; size: .; V: TRBV7-9
CDR3: CSVAIGDRGPGEQYF; DNA: TGCAGCGTTGCCATAGGAGACAGGGGGCCTGGCGAGCAGTACTTC; J: TRBJ2-7; D: TRBD1; size: few; V: TRBV29-1
CDR3: CASSDSEGGPTDTQYF; DNA: TGTGCCAGCAGTGACTCAGAGGGAGGGCCTACAGATACGCAGTATTTT; J: TRBJ2-3; D: TRBD2; size: few; V: TRBV6-4
CDR3: CASSLGGRVLEQYF; DNA: TGTGCCAGCAGCTTGGGCGGGAGGGTCCTCGAGCAGTACTTC; J: TRBJ2-7; D: TRBD2; size: few; V: TRBV5-6
CDR3: CASSAQTSGRAREQFF; DNA: TGCGCCAGCAGCGCCCAGACTAGCGGGAGGGCCCGGGAGCAGTTCTTC; J: TRBJ2-1; D: TRBD2; size: .; V: TRBV5-1
CDR3: CASSQADRETGELFF; DNA: TGTGCCAGCAGCCAAGCGGACAGGGAAACCGGGGAGCTGTTTTTT; J: TRBJ2-2; D: TRBD1; size: large; V: TRBV4-2
CDR3: CASSMSPGRYGYTF; DNA: TGTGCCAGTAGTATGAGTCCGGGACGGTATGGCTACACCTTC; J: TRBJ1-2; D: .; size: .; V: TRBV19
CDR3: CASSERQGSYNEQFF; DNA: TGTGCCAGCAGTGAGAGACAGGGCTCCTACAATGAGCAGTTCTTC; J: TRBJ2-1; D: TRBD1; size: .; V: TRBV27
CDR3: CASTPDRMNTEAFF; DNA: TGTGCCAGCACCCCGGACAGGATGAACACTGAAGCTTTCTTT; J: TRBJ1-1; D: TRBD1; size: .; V: TRBV7-8
CDR3: CATNPGGRYGYTF; DNA: TGTGCCACCAACCCGGGGGGGCGCTATGGCTACACCTTC; J: TRBJ1-2; D: .; size: .; V: TRBV15
CDR3: CASQEGNGYTF; DNA: TGTGCCAGCCAGGAGGGGAATGGCTACACCTTC; J: TRBJ1-2; D: .; size: .; V: TRBV6-6